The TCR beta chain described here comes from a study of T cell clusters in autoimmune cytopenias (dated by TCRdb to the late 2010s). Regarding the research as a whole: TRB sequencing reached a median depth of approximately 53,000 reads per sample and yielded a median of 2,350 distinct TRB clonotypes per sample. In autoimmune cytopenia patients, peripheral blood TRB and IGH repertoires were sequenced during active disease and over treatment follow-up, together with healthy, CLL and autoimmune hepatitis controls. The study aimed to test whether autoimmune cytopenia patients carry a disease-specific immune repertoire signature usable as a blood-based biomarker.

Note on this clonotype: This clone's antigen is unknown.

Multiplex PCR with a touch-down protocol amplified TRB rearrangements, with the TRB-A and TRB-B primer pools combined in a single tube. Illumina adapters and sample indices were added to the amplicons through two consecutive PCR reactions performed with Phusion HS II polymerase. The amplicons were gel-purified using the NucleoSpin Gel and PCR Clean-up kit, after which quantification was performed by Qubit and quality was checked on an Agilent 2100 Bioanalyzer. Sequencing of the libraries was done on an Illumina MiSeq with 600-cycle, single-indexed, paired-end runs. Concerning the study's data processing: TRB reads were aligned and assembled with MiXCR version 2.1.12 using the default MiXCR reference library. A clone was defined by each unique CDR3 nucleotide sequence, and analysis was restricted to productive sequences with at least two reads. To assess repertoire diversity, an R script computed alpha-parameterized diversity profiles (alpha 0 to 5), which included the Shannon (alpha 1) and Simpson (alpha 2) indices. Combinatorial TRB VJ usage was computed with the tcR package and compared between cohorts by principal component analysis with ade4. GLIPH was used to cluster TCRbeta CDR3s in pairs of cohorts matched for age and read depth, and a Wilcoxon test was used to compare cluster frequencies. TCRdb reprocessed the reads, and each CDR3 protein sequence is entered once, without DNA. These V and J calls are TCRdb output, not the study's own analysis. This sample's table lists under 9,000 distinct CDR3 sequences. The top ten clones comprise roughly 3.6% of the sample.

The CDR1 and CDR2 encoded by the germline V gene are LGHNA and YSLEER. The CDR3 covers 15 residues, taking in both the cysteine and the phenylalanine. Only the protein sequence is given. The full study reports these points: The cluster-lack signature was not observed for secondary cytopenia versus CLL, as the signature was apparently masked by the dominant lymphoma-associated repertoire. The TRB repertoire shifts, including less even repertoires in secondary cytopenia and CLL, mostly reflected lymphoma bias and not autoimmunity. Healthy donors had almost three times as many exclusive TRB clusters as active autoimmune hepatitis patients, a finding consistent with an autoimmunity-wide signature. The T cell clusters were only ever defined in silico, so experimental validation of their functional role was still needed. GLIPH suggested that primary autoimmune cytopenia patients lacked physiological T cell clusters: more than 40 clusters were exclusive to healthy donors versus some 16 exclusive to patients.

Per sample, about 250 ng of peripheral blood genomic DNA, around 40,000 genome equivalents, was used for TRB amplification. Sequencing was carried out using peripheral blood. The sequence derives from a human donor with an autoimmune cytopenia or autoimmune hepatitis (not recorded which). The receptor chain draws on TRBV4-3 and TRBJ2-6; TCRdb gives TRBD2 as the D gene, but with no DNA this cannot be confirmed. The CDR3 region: CASSLARAGANVLSF.